This T cell receptor beta chain came from a study of blood T cell repertoires in COVID-19. As for the study in general: Some COVID-19 samples were acute and others convalescent; all came from the United States, Italy and Spain.

The length of the CDR3 is 16 residues. The germline CDR1 and CDR2 sequences are SGHRS and YFSETQ. The V gene end was trimmed by 4 bases and the J gene end by 2 bases; junction bases not matched to a gene: 8. Profiled with immunoSEQ multiplex PCR; TCRdb holds only in-frame clones, not every one. The data show fewer than 150,000 clones, with about 83% seen just once and roughly 13% held by the top ten. Sequencing input: peripheral blood. The rearrangement joins TRBV5-1 to TRBJ2-3; 9 positions agree with TRBD2. The TCR was taken from a human donor in a cohort sampled during active COVID-19. The CDR3 spells CASSLETSGITDTQYF. DNA for the CDR3: TGCGCCAGCAGCCTAGAGACTAGCGGAATCACAGATACGCAGTATTTT.